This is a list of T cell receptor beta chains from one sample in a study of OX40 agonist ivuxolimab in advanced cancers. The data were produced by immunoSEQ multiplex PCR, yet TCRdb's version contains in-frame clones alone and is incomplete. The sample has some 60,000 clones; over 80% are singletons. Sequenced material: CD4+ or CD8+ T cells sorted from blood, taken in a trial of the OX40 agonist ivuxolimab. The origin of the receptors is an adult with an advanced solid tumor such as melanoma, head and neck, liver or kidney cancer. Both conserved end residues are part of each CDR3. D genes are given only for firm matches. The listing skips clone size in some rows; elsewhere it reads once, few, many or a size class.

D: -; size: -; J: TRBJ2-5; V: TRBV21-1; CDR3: CASSKRTSMETQYF; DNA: TGTGCCAGCAGCAAAAGGACTAGCATGGAGACCCAGTACTTC
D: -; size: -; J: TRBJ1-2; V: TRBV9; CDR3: CASSVGAGGYTF; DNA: TGTGCCAGCAGCGTAGGGGCCGGTGGCTACACCTTC
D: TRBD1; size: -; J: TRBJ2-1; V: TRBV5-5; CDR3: CASSLAGQGAYNEQFF; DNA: TGTGCCAGCAGCTTGGCGGGACAGGGGGCTTACAATGAGCAGTTCTTC
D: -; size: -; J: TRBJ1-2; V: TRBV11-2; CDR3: CASSPAGTDYGYTF; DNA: TGTGCCAGCAGCCCTGCAGGGACGGACTATGGCTACACCTTC
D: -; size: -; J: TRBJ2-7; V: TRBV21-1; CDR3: CASSRNDREYEQYF; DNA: TGTGCCAGCAGCAGAAACGACAGGGAGTACGAGCAGTACTTC
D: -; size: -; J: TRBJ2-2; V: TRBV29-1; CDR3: CSVEGDFVGELFF; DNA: TGCAGCGTTGAGGGCGATTTTGTCGGGGAGCTGTTTTTT
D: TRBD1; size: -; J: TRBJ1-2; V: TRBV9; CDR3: CASSSWDREGIYGYTF; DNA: TGTGCCAGCAGCTCATGGGACAGGGAGGGGATCTATGGCTACACCTTC
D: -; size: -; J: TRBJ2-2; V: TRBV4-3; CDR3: CASSQDIRQRVAGELFF; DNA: TGCGCCAGCAGCCAAGATATAAGGCAGCGTGTCGCCGGGGAGCTGTTTTTT
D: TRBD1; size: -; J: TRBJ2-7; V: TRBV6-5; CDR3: CASSNGDRVTEQYF; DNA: TGTGCCAGCAGCAACGGGGACAGGGTAACCGAGCAGTACTTC
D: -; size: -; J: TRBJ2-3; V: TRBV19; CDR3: CASSIGLTPRTDTQYF; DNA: TGTGCCAGTAGTATTGGACTAACCCCCCGAACAGATACGCAGTATTTT
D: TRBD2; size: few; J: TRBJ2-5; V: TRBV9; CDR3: CASSESGGLQETQYF; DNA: TGTGCCAGCAGCGAGTCGGGAGGGTTACAAGAGACCCAGTACTTC
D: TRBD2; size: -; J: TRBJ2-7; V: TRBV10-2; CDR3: CASSEGRGGSYEQYF; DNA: TGCGCCAGCAGTGAGGGGCGGGGGGGATCCTACGAGCAGTACTTC
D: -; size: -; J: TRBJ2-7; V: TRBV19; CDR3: CASSIGRSSYEQYF; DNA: TGTGCCAGTAGCATCGGCCGCTCCTCCTACGAGCAGTACTTC
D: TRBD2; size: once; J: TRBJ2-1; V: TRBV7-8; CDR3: CASSLGLAGYNEQFF; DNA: TGTGCCAGCAGCTTAGGACTAGCGGGTTACAATGAGCAGTTCTTC
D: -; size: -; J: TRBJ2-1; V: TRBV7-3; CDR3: CASSLSSSVPDYNEQFF; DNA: TGTGCCAGCAGCTTATCCTCCTCCGTCCCCGACTACAATGAGCAGTTCTTC
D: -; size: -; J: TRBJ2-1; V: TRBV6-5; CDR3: CASSYGTLGTDKQFF; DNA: TGTGCCAGCAGTTACGGAACTCTAGGGACGGATAAACAGTTCTTC
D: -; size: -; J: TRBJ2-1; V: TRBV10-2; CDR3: CASSESTAAAGQFF; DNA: TGCGCCAGCAGTGAGTCTACGGCGGCAGCGGGGCAGTTCTTC
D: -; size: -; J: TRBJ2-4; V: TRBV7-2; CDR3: CASSPDGGDIQYF; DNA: TGTGCCAGCAGCCCCGACGGGGGAGACATTCAGTACTTC
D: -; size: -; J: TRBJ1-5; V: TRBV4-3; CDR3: CASSQDPGRGNQPQHF; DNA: TGCGCCAGCAGCCAAGACCCGGGTCGGGGCAATCAGCCCCAGCATTTT
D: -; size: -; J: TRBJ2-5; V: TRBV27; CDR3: CASSLGGLGETQYF; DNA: TGTGCCAGCAGTTTAGGGGGGTTGGGCGAGACCCAGTACTTC
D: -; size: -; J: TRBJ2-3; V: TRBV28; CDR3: CASSLWTIHTQYF; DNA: TGTGCCAGCAGTTTATGGACTATTCATACGCAGTATTTT
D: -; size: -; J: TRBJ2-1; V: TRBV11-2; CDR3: CASSLGLVGEQFF; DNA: TGTGCCAGCAGCTTAGGTCTGGTTGGCGAGCAGTTCTTC
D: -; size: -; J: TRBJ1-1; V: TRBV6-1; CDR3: CASSEAFF; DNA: TGTGCCAGCAGTGAAGCTTTCTTT
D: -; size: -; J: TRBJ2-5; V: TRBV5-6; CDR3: CASSLANDNQETQYF; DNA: TGTGCCAGCAGCTTGGCCAACGACAACCAAGAGACCCAGTACTTC
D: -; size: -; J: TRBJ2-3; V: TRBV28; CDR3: CASSTLAGTDTQYF; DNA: TGTGCCAGCAGTACTCTAGCCGGCACAGATACGCAGTATTTT
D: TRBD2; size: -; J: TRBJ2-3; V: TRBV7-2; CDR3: CASSPGTTSTDTQYF; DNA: TGTGCCAGCAGCCCCGGGACTACTAGCACAGATACGCAGTATTTT
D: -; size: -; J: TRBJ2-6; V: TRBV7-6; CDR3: CASSFFPGANVLTF; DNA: TGTGCCAGCAGCTTTTTCCCTGGGGCCAACGTCCTGACTTTC
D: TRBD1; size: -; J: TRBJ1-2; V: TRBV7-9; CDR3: CASSLTGTGANYGYTF; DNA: TGTGCCAGCAGCTTAACAGGGACAGGGGCTAACTATGGCTACACCTTC
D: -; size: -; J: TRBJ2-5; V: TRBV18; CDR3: CASSPPDEETQYF; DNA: TGTGCCAGCTCACCACCTGATGAAGAGACCCAGTACTTC
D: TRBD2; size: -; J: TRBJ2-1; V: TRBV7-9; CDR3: CASSPFRAGDWNEQFF; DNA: TGTGCCAGCAGCCCTTTTAGGGCGGGAGATTGGAATGAGCAGTTCTTC
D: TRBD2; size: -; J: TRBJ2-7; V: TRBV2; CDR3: CASTGGRGTSYEQYF; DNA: TGTGCCAGCACCGGCGGGAGGGGAACTAGCTACGAGCAGTACTTC
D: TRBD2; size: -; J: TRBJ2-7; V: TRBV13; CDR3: CASSATSGLYEQYF; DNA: TGTGCCAGCAGCGCGACTAGCGGCCTCTACGAGCAGTACTTC
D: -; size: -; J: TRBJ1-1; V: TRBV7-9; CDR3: CASSLAGEVEAFF; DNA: TGTGCCAGCAGCTTAGCGGGAGAGGTGGAAGCTTTCTTT
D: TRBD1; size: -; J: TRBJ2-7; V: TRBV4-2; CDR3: CASSPDRDTYEQYF; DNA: TGTGCCAGCAGCCCTGACAGGGATACCTACGAGCAGTACTTC
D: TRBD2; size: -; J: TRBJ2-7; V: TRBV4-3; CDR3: CASSQGAGGSYEQYF; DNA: TGCGCCAGCAGCCAAGGAGCGGGAGGGTCCTACGAGCAGTACTTC
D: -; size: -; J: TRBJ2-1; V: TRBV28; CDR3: CASSFPSYNEQFF; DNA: TGTGCCAGCAGTTTCCCCAGCTACAATGAGCAGTTCTTC
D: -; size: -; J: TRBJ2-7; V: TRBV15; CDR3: CATSRDRTSYEQYF; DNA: TGTGCCACCAGCAGAGATCGGACATCCTACGAGCAGTACTTC
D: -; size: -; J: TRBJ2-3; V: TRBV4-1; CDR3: CASSQVVVDTQYF; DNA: TGCGCCAGCAGCCAAGTTGTGGTAGATACGCAGTATTTT
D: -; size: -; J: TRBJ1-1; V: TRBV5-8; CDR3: CASSLGGNTEAFF; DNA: TGTGCCAGCAGCTTGGGAGGGAACACTGAAGCTTTCTTT
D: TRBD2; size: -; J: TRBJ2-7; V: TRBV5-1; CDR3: CASSLASGSYEQYF; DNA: TGCGCCAGCAGCTTGGCGAGCGGGAGCTACGAGCAGTACTTC
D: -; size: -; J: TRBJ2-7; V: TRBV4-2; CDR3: CASSQGTTGEQYF; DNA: TGTGCCAGCAGCCAAGGGACCACCGGAGAGCAGTACTTC
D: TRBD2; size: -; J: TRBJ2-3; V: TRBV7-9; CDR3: CASSLPSGPTDTQYF; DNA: TGTGCCAGCAGCTTACCTAGCGGGCCCACAGATACGCAGTATTTT
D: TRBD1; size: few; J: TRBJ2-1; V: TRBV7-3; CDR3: CASSLLAGTGMDEQFF; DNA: TGTGCCAGCAGTTTACTAGCAGGGACAGGGATGGATGAGCAGTTCTTC
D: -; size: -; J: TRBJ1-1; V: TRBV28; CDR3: CASSGQSNTEAFF; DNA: TGTGCCAGCAGCGGACAGTCGAACACTGAAGCTTTCTTT
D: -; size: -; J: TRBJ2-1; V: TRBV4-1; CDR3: CASSQERRGEQFF; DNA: TGCGCCAGCAGCCAAGAGAGGAGGGGGGAGCAGTTCTTC
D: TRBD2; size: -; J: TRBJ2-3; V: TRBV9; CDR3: CASSVEGLAGAADTQYF; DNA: TGTGCCAGCAGCGTAGAGGGACTAGCGGGAGCGGCAGATACGCAGTATTTT
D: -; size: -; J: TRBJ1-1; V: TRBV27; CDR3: CASSLSRGSTEAFF; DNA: TGTGCCAGCAGTTTATCCAGGGGTTCCACTGAAGCTTTCTTT